This is a list of T cell receptor beta chains from one sample in a study of cytomegalovirus exposure and HLA in healthy donors. The table came from immunoSEQ multiplex PCR; TCRdb's copy has only in-frame clones and leaves some out. This sample has roughly 100,000 clones, with about three quarters found just once. The sequenced sample consisted of PBMCs. The receptor set was obtained from a woman aged 45 to 65 in good health and CMV-seropositive. Each CDR3 is given without its conserved first and last residue. Clone size, where shown, is once, few, many, or a class for clones that have expanded.

>-|TRBV10-3
AISEGSGIRGSYNEQF
>-|TRBV6-1
ASSEAGQQTQY
>-|TRBV7-7
ASSLGQGSLEQF
>-|TRBV15
ATSRSRDRGNEQY
>-|TRBV5-8
ASSRESGSYNEQF
>-|TRBV5-6
ASSSRQTIYEQY
>-|TRBV19
ASSAGLAVPSSYNEQF
>once|TRBV5-1
ASSLLGTSGWVETQY
>-|TRBV29-1
SVRTGGRTEAF
>-|TRBV7-6
ASSLDRGFTEAF
>-|TRBV12-5
ASGSQQGAGEKLF
>-|TRBV4-3
ASSPKEETSGNNEQF
>-|TRBV19
ASSFRRGSYNEQF
>-|TRBV7-9
ASSSPGVATNEKLF
>-|TRBV6-6
ASSYGINQPQH
>-|TRBV5-1
ASSLPPSKEQY
>-|TRBV6-1
ASREGGPNNEQF
>-|TRBV7-9
ASSTGTSGFNEQF
>-|TRBV11-2
ASTPQGGYPPYEQY
>-|TRBV5-6
ASRPKTGTGELF
>-|TRBV5-6
ASSLDRDYGYT
>once|TRBV7-3
ASSPGTGQSYEQY
>-|TRBV7-3
ASSLAAGGMGGELF
>few|TRBV5-6
ASCYGEVGEQY
>once|TRBV11-3
ASSSTSGSDTQY
>-|TRBV7-2
ASSLGARSPLH
>once|TRBV11-2
ASSSRQRYEQY
>once|TRBV5-1
ASRPLDSIYNEQF
>-|TRBV29-1
SVLRGEDGYT
>-|TRBV7-9
ASTLGGGPSTDTQY
>-|TRBV6-1
ASSALRGGTDTQY
>-|TRBV11-3
ASSKGLAGVKDTQY
>-|TRBV9
ASSVAAGLAVDIAKNIQY
>-|TRBV5-6
ASSDSGRAETQY